The present T cell receptor (beta chain) was sequenced within a study of blood T cell repertoires in COVID-19. The wider study: Acute and convalescent COVID-19 samples came from the United States, Italy and Spain.

Libraries were prepared by immunoSEQ multiplex PCR; TCRdb keeps only in-frame clonotypes and omits some of them. The repertoire includes tens of thousands of clones, around nine tenths of them detected once, and about 5% sits in the top ten. Sequencing was carried out using peripheral blood. This TCR derives from a human donor in a cohort sampled during active COVID-19.

The CDR3 sequence: CASSPYQGIYGYTF. CDR3 sequence (DNA): TGTGCCAGCAGCCCGTACCAGGGGATCTATGGCTACACCTTC. The V call is TRBV5-8, the J call TRBJ1-2; D may be TRBD1 (6 bases). Deletions cut 4 bases from V and 4 bases from J, with 14 bases between. CDR1 and CDR2 (germline): SGHTS, YDEGEE. This CDR3 contains 14 residues.